This T cell receptor beta chain was captured by sequencing in a study of regulatory T cells in long-lasting Graves disease. This clonotype occurred a few times. Its antigen is undetermined. This sample's time point: newly diagnosed GD, antithyroid drugs for less than 3 months. RNA from PBMCs was the source of the TCR library. Broader study findings: TRBV28, TRBJ1-2 and TRBJ2-5 emerged as the favored segments in persistent disease.

The authors built TCR beta libraries using iRepertoire HTBI primers and Arm-PCR of CDR3 regions. TCRdb called the multiplex PCR reads again in MiXCR, with one record for every CDR3 protein. Here the sample spans under 700,000 distinct CDR3 sequences, roughly a sixth being singletons. Trimming shortened V by 4 bases and J by 0 bases, and 16 bases separated the two germline ends. The CDR3 has 17 amino acids. These same records also appear under a second study, on T cells in Graves' hyperthyroidism and ophthalmopathy. This second study says: Most thyroid clonotypes with frequency above 0.001 were detected in blood.

The TCR comes from a woman aged 40 to 65 with Graves disease. The chain links TRBV12-3 or TRBV12-4 to TRBJ2-4; possible D gene TRBD1, 6 bases. The specimen was peripheral blood mononuclear cells (PBMCs), collected at new diagnosis, from a patient treated with antithyroid drugs. This CDR3 is CASSSGTTIIAKNIQYF. For the CDR3, the DNA is TGTGCCAGCAGTTCAGGGACAACGATTATAGCCAAAAACATTCAGTACTTC.